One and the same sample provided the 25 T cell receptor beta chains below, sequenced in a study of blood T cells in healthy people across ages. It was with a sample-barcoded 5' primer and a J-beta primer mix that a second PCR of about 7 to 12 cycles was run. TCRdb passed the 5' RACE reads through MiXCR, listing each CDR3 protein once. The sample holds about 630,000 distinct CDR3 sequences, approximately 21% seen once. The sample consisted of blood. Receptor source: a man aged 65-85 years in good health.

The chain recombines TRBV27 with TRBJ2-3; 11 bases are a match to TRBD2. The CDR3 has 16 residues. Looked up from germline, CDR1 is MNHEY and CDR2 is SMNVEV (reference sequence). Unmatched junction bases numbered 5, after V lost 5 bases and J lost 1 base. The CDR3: CASSTLLAGGTDTQYF. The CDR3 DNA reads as TGTGCCAGCAGTACGCTACTAGCGGGAGGCACAGATACGCAGTATTTT.

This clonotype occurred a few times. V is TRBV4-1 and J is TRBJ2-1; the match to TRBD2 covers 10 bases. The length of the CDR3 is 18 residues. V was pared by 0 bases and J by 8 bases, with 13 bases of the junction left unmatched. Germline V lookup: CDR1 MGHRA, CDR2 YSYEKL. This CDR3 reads CASSQDSLTASGSDEQFF. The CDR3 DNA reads TGCGCCAGCAGCCAAGATTCTCTTACGGCTAGCGGGAGCGATGAGCAGTTCTTC.

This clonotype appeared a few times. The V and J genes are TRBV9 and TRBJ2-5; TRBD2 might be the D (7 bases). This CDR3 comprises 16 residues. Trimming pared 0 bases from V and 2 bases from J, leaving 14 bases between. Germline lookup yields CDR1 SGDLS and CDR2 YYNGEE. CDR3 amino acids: CASSVDVGGEQETQYF. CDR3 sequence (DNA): TGTGCCAGCAGCGTAGATGTAGGGGGGGAACAAGAGACCCAGTACTTC.

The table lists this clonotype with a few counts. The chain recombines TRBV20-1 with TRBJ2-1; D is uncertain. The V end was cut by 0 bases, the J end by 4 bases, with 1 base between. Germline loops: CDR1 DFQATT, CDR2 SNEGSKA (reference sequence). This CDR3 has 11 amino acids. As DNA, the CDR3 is TGCAGTGCTAGAGAGTACAATGAGCAGTTCTTC. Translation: CSAREYNEQFF.

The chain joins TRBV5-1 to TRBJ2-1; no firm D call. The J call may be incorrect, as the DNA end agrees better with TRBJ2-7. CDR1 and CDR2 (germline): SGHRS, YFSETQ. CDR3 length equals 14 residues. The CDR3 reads CASSLYRSAYEQYF. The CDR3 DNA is TGCGCCAGCAGCTTGTACCGGTCAGCCTACGAGCAGTACTTC.

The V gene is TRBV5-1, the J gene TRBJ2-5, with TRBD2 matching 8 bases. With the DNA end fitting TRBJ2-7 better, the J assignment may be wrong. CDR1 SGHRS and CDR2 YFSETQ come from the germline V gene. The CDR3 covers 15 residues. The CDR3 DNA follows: TGCGCCAGCAGCTTGGCCAGCGGGGGTGGCTACGAGCAGTACTTC. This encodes CASSLASGGGYEQYF.

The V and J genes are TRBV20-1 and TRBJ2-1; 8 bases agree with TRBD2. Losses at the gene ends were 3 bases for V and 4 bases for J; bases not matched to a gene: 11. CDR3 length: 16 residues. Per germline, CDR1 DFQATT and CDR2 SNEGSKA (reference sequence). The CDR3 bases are TGCAGTGCTAGCCCCCCGATTCGCGGGGGGTACAATGAGCAGTTCTTC. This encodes CSASPPIRGGYNEQFF.

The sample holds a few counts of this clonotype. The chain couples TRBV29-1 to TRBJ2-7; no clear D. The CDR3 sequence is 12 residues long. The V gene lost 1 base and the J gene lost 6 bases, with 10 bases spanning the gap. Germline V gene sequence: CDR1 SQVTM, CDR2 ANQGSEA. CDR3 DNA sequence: TGCAGCGTTGAAGTGTCAGCCGGCGAGCAGTACTTC. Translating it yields CSVEVSAGEQYF.

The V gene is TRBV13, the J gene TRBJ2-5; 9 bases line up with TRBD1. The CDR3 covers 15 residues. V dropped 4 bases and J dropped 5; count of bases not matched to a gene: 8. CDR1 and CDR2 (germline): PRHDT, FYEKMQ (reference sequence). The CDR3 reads CASSSTGTGKETQYF. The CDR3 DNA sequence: TGTGCCAGCAGCTCTACCGGGACAGGGAAGGAGACCCAGTACTTC.

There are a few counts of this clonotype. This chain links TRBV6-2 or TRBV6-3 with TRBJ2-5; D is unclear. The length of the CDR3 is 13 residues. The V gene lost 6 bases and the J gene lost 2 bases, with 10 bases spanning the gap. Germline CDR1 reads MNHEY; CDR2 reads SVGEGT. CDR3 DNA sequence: TGTGCCAGCAGCCGTTCCGAGCAAGAGACCCAGTACTTC. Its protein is CASSRSEQETQYF.

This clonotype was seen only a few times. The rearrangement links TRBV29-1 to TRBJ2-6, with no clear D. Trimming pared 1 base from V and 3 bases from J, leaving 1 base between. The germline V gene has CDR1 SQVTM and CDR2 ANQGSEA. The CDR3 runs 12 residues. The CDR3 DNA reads TGCAGCGTTGAAGTTGGGGCCAACGTCCTGACTTTC. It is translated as CSVEVGANVLTF.

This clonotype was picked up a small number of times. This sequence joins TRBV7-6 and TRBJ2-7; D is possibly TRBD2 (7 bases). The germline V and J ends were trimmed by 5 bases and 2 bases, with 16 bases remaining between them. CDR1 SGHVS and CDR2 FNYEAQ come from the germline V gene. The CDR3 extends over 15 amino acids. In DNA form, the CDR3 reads TGTGCCAGCAGCCTGGAGGGGGGGCTCCCCTACGAGCAGTACTTC. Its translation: CASSLEGGLPYEQYF.

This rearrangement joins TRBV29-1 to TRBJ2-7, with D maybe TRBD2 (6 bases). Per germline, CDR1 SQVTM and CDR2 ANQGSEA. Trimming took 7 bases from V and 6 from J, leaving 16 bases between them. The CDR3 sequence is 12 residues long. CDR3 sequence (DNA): TGCAGCGCCTCCCCTCAGGGAGGCGAGCAGTACTTC. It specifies CSASPQGGEQYF.

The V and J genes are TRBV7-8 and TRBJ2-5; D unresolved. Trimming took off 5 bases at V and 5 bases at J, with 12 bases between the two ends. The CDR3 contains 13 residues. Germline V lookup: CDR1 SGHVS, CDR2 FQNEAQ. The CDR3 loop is CASSGPGSETQYF. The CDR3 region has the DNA TGTGCCAGCAGCGGCCCCGGCTCTGAGACCCAGTACTTC.

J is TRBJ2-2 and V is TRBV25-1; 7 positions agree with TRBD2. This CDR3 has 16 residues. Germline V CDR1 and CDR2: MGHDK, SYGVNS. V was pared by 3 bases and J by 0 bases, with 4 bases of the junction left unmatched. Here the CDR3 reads CASSDGLVPNTGELFF. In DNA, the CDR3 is TGTGCCAGCAGTGACGGACTAGTCCCGAACACCGGGGAGCTGTTTTTT.

CDR3 DNA sequence: TGTGCCAGCAGTGACCTGACAGGCCGCACAGATACGCAGTATTTT. The encoded protein is CASSDLTGRTDTQYF. The chain combines TRBV6-1 with TRBJ2-3; possibly TRBD1 for D (6 bases). Germline CDR1 is MNHNS and CDR2 is SASEGT. This CDR3 has 15 amino acids. V dropped 3 bases and J dropped 1 base, with 11 bases sitting between them.

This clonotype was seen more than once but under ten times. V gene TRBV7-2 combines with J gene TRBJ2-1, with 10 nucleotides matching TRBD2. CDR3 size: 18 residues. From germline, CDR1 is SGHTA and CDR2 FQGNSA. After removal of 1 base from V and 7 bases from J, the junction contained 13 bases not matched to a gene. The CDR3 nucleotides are TGTGCCAGCAGCTTAGTCCCCGCTAGCGGGAGTGTTGGTAATGAGCAGTTCTTC. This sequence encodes CASSLVPASGSVGNEQFF. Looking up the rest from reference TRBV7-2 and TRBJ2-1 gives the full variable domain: GAGVSQSPSNKVTEKGKDVELRCDPISGHTALYWYRQSLGQGLEFLIYFQGNSAPDKSGLPSDRFSAERTGGSVSTLTIQRTQQEDSAVYLCASSLVPASGSVGNEQFFGPGTRLTVL.

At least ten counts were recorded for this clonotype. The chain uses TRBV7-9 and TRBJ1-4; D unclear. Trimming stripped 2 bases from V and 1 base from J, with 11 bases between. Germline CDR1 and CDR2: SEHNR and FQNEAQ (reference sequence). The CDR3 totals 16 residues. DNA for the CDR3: TGTGCCAGCAGCTTAACCCCCGGGATAACTAATGAAAAACTGTTTTTT. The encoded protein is CASSLTPGITNEKLFF.

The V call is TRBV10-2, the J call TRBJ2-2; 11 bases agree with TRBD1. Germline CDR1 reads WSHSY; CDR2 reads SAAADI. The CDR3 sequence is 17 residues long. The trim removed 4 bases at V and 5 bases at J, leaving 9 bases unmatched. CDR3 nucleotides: TGCGCCAGCAGTGCGCCCGGACAGGGGGCATCTACCGGGGAGCTGTTTTTT. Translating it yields CASSAPGQGASTGELFF.

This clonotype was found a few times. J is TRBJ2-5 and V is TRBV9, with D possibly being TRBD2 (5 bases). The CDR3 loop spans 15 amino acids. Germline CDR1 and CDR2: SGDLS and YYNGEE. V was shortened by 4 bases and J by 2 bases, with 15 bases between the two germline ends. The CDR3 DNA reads TGTGCCAGCAGCCCAAATCCGGGAACACAAGAGACCCAGTACTTC. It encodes CASSPNPGTQETQYF.

The CDR3 sequence is CASSLGTSGRPSGETQYF. The DNA for the CDR3 is TGTGCCAGCAGTTTGGGGACTAGCGGGAGGCCTAGTGGGGAGACCCAGTACTTC. The chain combines TRBV28 with TRBJ2-5, with 15 bases fitting TRBD2. Germline V gives CDR1 MDHEN, CDR2 SYDVKM. V dropped 3 bases and J dropped 5; count of bases not matched to a gene: 10. The CDR3 is made up of 18 amino acids.

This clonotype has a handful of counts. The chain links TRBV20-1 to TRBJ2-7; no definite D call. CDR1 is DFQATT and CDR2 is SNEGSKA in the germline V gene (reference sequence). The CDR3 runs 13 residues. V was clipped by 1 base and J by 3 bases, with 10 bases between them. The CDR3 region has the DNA TGCAGTGCTAGAGGTGGGGTTTACTACGAGCAGTACTTC. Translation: CSARGGVYYEQYF.

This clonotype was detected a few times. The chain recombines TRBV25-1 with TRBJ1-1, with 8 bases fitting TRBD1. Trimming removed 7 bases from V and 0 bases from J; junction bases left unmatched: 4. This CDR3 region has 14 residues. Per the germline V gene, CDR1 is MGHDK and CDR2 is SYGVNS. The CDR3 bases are TGTGCCAGCATAGGGACAGGAATGAACACTGAAGCTTTCTTT. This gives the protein CASIGTGMNTEAFF.

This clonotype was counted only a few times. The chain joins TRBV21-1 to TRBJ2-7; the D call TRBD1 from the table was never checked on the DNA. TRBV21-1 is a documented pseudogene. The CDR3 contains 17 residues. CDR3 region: CASSKKARQRGRYEQYF. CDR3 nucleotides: TGTGCCAGCAGCAAAAAGGCGCGACAGCGGGGACGCTACGAGCAGTACTTC.

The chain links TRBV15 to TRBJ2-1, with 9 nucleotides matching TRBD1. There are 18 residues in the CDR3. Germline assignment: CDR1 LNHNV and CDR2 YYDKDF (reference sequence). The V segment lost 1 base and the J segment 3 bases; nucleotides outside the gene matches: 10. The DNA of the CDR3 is TGTGCCACCAGCAGAGCCTTCTCCGGGACAGGGATCTACAATGAGCAGTTCTTC. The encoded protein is CATSRAFSGTGIYNEQFF.